The 30 T cell receptor beta chains listed next were all sequenced from one sample in a study of CD8+ T cells in alopecia areata. cDNA prepared by RNA extraction and subsequent reverse transcription served as the template for sequencing. Data came from immunoSEQ multiplex PCR; TCRdb stores just in-frame clones and leaves some out. The sample lists around 30,000 clones; over 65% were seen once. Sequenced material: NKG2D-low CD8+ T cells sorted from blood. These receptor sequences come from a human donor with alopecia areata.

The J gene is TRBJ2-7, the V gene TRBV28, with 9 positions matching TRBD2. Germline loops: CDR1 MDHEN, CDR2 SYDVKM. Trimming cost V 3 bases and J 3 bases; bases outside gene matches: 6. There are 15 residues in the CDR3. CDR3 sequence (DNA): TGTGCCAGCAGTTTTTTAGCGGGAGACCGCTACGAGCAGTACTTC. As protein: CASSFLAGDRYEQYF.

The sample holds a few counts of this clone. V usage is TRBV7-9 and J usage is TRBJ2-5; D not certain. Germline CDR1 and CDR2: SEHNR and FQNEAQ (reference sequence). The length of the CDR3 is 14 residues. Deletions cut 1 base from V and 5 bases from J, with 11 bases between. As DNA, the CDR3 is TGTGCCAGCAGCTTAGAAGTGAGGCGGGAGACCCAGTACTTC. This translates into CASSLEVRRETQYF.

The rearrangement joins TRBV5-1 to TRBJ2-5; a possible D gene is TRBD2 (6 bases). Germline V gives CDR1 SGHRS, CDR2 YFSETQ. The CDR3 has 13 residues. V was trimmed by 4 bases and J by 4 bases, leaving 11 bases between them. The CDR3 loop reads CASSPPGGETQYF. DNA of the CDR3: TGCGCCAGCAGCCCCCCCGGGGGAGAGACCCAGTACTTC.

This clone was detected only once. V and J are TRBV5-1 and TRBJ2-2; D remains unclear. Germline V lookup: CDR1 SGHRS, CDR2 YFSETQ. The CDR3 is 14 residues long. V dropped 3 bases and J dropped 0 bases, with 6 bases sitting between them. The CDR3 nucleotides read TGCGCCAGCAGCTACATTACGAACACCGGGGAGCTGTTTTTT. Amino acid sequence: CASSYITNTGELFF.

This chain links TRBV14 with TRBJ2-1, with 12 bases that match TRBD2. The CDR3 loop spans 16 amino acids. Germline values: CDR1 SGHDN, CDR2 FVKESK. Germline trimming cut 1 base from V and 9 bases from J; bases unmatched to any gene: 7. For the CDR3, the DNA is TGTGCCAGCAGCCAAGTGAGTCTAGCGGGGGGGCGTGAGCAGTTCTTC. Its protein product is CASSQVSLAGGREQFF.

This clone appeared a single time. This rearrangement joins TRBV7-8 to TRBJ2-5, with D possibly called TRBD1 or TRBD2 (5 bases each). Germline CDR1 reads SGHVS; CDR2 reads FQNEAQ. The V gene lost 3 bases and the J gene lost 5 bases, with 10 bases spanning the gap. The CDR3 is 13 amino acids. The chain's CDR3 is CASSFPGRETQYF. The CDR3 DNA sequence: TGTGCCAGCAGCTTCCCGGGACGGGAGACCCAGTACTTC. The full variable domain, in which reference TRBV7-8 and TRBJ2-5 provide the parts outside the CDR3, is GAGVSQSPRYKVAKRGQDVALRCDPISGHVSLFWYQQALGQGPEFLTYFQNEAQLDKSGLPSDRFFAERPEGSVSTLKIQRTQQEDSAVYLCASSFPGRETQYFGPGTRLLVL.

The chain couples TRBV29-1 to TRBJ2-3; either TRBD1 or TRBD2 may supply D (6 bases each). The CDR3 spans 14 residues. Germline V gene sequence: CDR1 SQVTM, CDR2 ANQGSEA. V lost 7 bases and J lost 3, with 17 bases in between. CDR3 sequence reads: CSAPSGGRTDTQYF. Written as DNA, the CDR3 is TGCAGCGCCCCAAGTGGGGGGCGGACAGATACGCAGTATTTT.

The chain employs TRBV29-1 and TRBJ2-1; 7 bases agree with TRBD2. This CDR3 region has 15 residues. Germline V CDR1 and CDR2: SQVTM, ANQGSEA. Unmatched junction bases numbered 11, after V lost 3 bases and J lost 6 bases. In DNA form, the CDR3 reads TGCAGCGTTGAGAGAGCGGGGTTCTTATCCAATGAGCAGTTCTTC. It encodes CSVERAGFLSNEQFF.

The chain links TRBV29-1 to TRBJ1-1, with unresolved D. The CDR3 totals 11 residues. Germline V CDR1 and CDR2: SQVTM, ANQGSEA. Between the trimmed V and J ends, which lost 8 bases and 6 bases, there was a span of 13 bases. The CDR3: CSSKNLAEAFF. CDR3 DNA: TGCAGCTCAAAAAACCTAGCTGAAGCTTTCTTT.

The chain has TRBV2 and TRBJ2-1, with 8 bases identical to TRBD1. The germline gives CDR1 SNHLY, CDR2 FYNNEI. The CDR3 has 13 residues. The J segment lost 6 bases and the V segment lost 4 bases, leaving 2 bases of the junction unmatched. Here the CDR3 reads CASSGQGSNEQFF. The CDR3 nucleotides read TGTGCCAGCAGTGGACAGGGGAGCAATGAGCAGTTCTTC.

CDR3 coding DNA: TGTGCCAGCAGTCCACAGGGCTGGGGCTACACCTTC. It codes for CASSPQGWGYTF. This rearrangement joins TRBV28 to TRBJ1-2; tentatively, D is TRBD1 (6 bases). CDR3 size: 12 residues. V was clipped by 5 bases and J by 8 bases, with 12 bases between them. Per the germline V gene, CDR1 is MDHEN and CDR2 is SYDVKM.

The V gene is TRBV28, the J gene TRBJ2-7; 8 nucleotides agree with TRBD1. The trim removed 5 bases at V and 0 bases at J, leaving 6 bases unmatched. Germline V CDR1 and CDR2: MDHEN, SYDVKM. CDR3 length: 15 amino acids. This CDR3 reads CASSPRTGSSYEQYF. In DNA form, the CDR3 reads TGTGCCAGCAGTCCGAGGACAGGGTCCTCCTACGAGCAGTACTTC.

The chain is built from TRBV29-1 and TRBJ2-7, with D tentatively TRBD1 (7 bases). The CDR3 runs to 14 residues. CDR1 is SQVTM and CDR2 is ANQGSEA in the germline V gene. The V gene lost 7 bases and the J gene lost 4 bases, with 20 bases spanning the gap. The CDR3 DNA sequence: TGCAGCGGTGCGAGAGGAGGGGGCGCTTACGAGCAGTACTTC. Encoded protein: CSGARGGGAYEQYF.

The chain employs TRBV5-1 and TRBJ1-1; unclear D gene. The V gene's germline CDR1 is SGHRS and CDR2 YFSETQ. The CDR3 spans 12 residues. V lost 5 bases and J 4 bases, leaving 9 bases between the germline ends. The CDR3 loop is CASSVSTTEAFF. DNA for the CDR3: TGCGCCAGCAGTGTCAGCACCACTGAAGCTTTCTTT.

There are a few counts of this clone. The chain uses TRBV28 and TRBJ2-1; 11 bases match TRBD2. The J segment lost 3 bases and the V segment lost 5 bases, leaving 6 bases of the junction unmatched. This CDR3 has 16 residues. Germline CDR1 is MDHEN and CDR2 is SYDVKM. CDR3 amino acids: CASSRGGLAVYNEQFF. The CDR3 DNA is TGTGCCAGCAGTCGGGGGGGACTAGCGGTCTACAATGAGCAGTTCTTC.

The gene calls are TRBV4-1 and TRBJ2-7, with no clear D. Between the trimmed V and J ends, which lost 0 bases and 3 bases, there was a span of 9 bases. Per the germline V gene, CDR1 is MGHRA and CDR2 is YSYEKL. The CDR3 loop spans 14 amino acids. In DNA form, the CDR3 reads TGCGCCAGCAGCCAAGAAGTCAGCTACTACGAGCAGTACTTC. The encoded protein is CASSQEVSYYEQYF.

The chain links TRBV9 to TRBJ2-5; the D gene could be TRBD1 or TRBD2 (5 bases each). Trimming pared 1 base from V and 2 bases from J, leaving 15 bases between. The CDR3 loop spans 16 amino acids. From germline, CDR1 is SGDLS and CDR2 YYNGEE. This CDR3 is CASSVLGVTGQETQYF. Written as DNA, the CDR3 is TGTGCCAGCAGCGTATTAGGGGTCACGGGGCAAGAGACCCAGTACTTC.

A single count supports this clone. The V gene is TRBV28, the J gene TRBJ2-1; D may be TRBD1 (6 bases). The V and J ends lost 2 bases and 4 bases respectively, with 12 bases between them. This CDR3 comprises 15 residues. Germline CDR1 reads MDHEN; CDR2 reads SYDVKM. The CDR3 bases are TGTGCCAGCAGTTTAAGGCCAGGGGTGTACAATGAGCAGTTCTTC. Its translation: CASSLRPGVYNEQFF.

Written as DNA, the CDR3 is TGTGCCAGCTCACTAAAAAACCCAGGGTATGTGAACACTGAAGCTTTCTTT. Translating gives CASSLKNPGYVNTEAFF. The rearrangement joins TRBV18 to TRBJ1-1; D is perhaps TRBD1 (5 bases). Germline V gene data show CDR1 as KGHSH and CDR2 as LQKENI. The CDR3 loop spans 17 amino acids. V lost 4 bases to trimming and J lost 0 bases, with 18 bases between them.

J is TRBJ2-1 and V is TRBV4-3, with D possibly TRBD1 on 5 matching bases. The CDR3 contains 16 residues. Trimming cost V 0 bases and J 4 bases, with 13 bases left between them. CDR1 is LGHNA and CDR2 is YSLEER in the germline V gene. The CDR3 loop reads CASSQDVGRQYNEQFF. The DNA of the CDR3 is TGCGCCAGCAGCCAAGATGTGGGAAGACAGTACAATGAGCAGTTCTTC.

This clone was observed once. This chain joins TRBV6-1 and TRBJ2-1, with D perhaps TRBD2 (5 bases). The CDR3 covers 15 residues. Per germline, CDR1 MNHNS and CDR2 SASEGT. The V and J ends lost 1 base and 8 bases respectively, with 15 bases between them. For the CDR3, the DNA is TGTGCCAGCAGTGAAGGGCTAGCCTCTTACGATGAGCAGTTCTTC. Residues: CASSEGLASYDEQFF.

This clone appeared a few times. The chain couples TRBV19 to TRBJ2-7, with D unclear. The CDR3 totals 14 residues. The ends were cut back, 1 base at V and 2 bases at J, with 9 bases in the middle. Germline-derived CDR1 and CDR2 are LNHDA and SQIVND (reference sequence). CDR3 loop: CASSIVDGTYEQYF. Here the CDR3 DNA reads TGTGCCAGTAGTATAGTGGACGGAACCTACGAGCAGTACTTC.

The chain combines TRBV2 with TRBJ2-7, with TRBD2 matching 10 bases. The CDR3 sequence is 15 residues long. V lost 2 bases, J lost 5 bases, and 6 bases stayed unmatched. The germline V gene has CDR1 SNHLY and CDR2 FYNNEI. The CDR3, as DNA: TGTGCCAGCAGTGAAAATCCTAGCGGGGGCGACGAGCAGTACTTC. Protein: CASSENPSGGDEQYF. The whole variable domain, remainder taken from reference TRBV2 and TRBJ2-7, is EPEVTQTPSHQVTQMGQEVILRCVPISNHLYFYWYRQILGQKVEFLVSFYNNEISEKSEIFDDQFSVERPDGSNFTLKIRSTKLEDSAMYFCASSENPSGGDEQYFGPGTRLTVT.

The chain couples TRBV29-1 to TRBJ2-7; 7 bases align to TRBD2. This CDR3 region has 14 residues. J gave up 3 bases and V 7 bases, and 12 bases lay outside the gene matches. Germline lookup yields CDR1 SQVTM and CDR2 ANQGSEA. The CDR3: CSATDSREIYEQYF. In DNA, the CDR3 is TGCAGCGCAACTGACTCGCGGGAGATCTACGAGCAGTACTTC.

This clone was seen a handful of times. The chain uses TRBV6-4 and TRBJ2-7; TRBD2 matches 7 bases. This CDR3 contains 14 residues. Germline CDR1 MRHNA, CDR2 SNTAGT. V trimming: 0 bases; J trimming: 3 bases; junction bases outside the gene matches: 2. Here the CDR3 reads CASSDSGLNYEQYF. CDR3 DNA: TGTGCCAGCAGTGACTCGGGACTAAACTACGAGCAGTACTTC.

The chain links TRBV25-1 to TRBJ2-7, with D maybe TRBD2 (6 bases). V was shortened by 2 bases and J by 2 bases, with 16 bases between the two germline ends. The CDR3 covers 16 residues. The germline gives CDR1 MGHDK, CDR2 SYGVNS. The CDR3 spells CASSEGRRVGPYEQYF. The CDR3, as DNA: TGTGCCAGCAGTGAAGGTAGGAGGGTAGGGCCCTACGAGCAGTACTTC.

The CDR3 spells CASSIQTSMNTEAFF. The DNA of the CDR3 is TGTGCCAGCAGCATACAGACAAGTATGAACACTGAAGCTTTCTTT. The chain is built from TRBV7-9 and TRBJ1-1; no firm D call. Germline assignment: CDR1 SEHNR and CDR2 FQNEAQ (reference sequence). V was cut by 5 bases and J by 0 bases, with 13 bases left in between. CDR3 size: 15 residues.

V gene TRBV30 combines with J gene TRBJ2-7, with D perhaps matching TRBD2 (5 bases). The CDR3 extends over 12 amino acids. Trimming removed 1 base from V and 3 bases from J, with 7 bases in between. The V gene's germline CDR1 is GTSNPN and CDR2 SVGIG (reference sequence). The CDR3 is CAWSGEGYEQYF. CDR3 in DNA: TGTGCCTGGAGTGGAGAGGGCTACGAGCAGTACTTC.

The chain has TRBV30 and TRBJ2-7; D unclear. Germline values: CDR1 GTSNPN, CDR2 SVGIG (reference sequence). This CDR3 spans 13 amino acids. V lost 0 bases and J lost 0, with 6 bases in between. CDR3 protein: CAWSVAASYEQYF. The CDR3 nucleotides read TGTGCCTGGAGTGTGGCGGCCTCCTACGAGCAGTACTTC.

The V and J genes are TRBV27 and TRBJ2-2; D not certain. V lost 4 bases to trimming and J lost 1 base, with 10 bases between them. The CDR3 extends over 15 amino acids. Germline V gene sequence: CDR1 MNHEY, CDR2 SMNVEV (reference sequence). CDR3 DNA sequence: TGTGCCAGCAGTTACCGGGCCTTGAACACCGGGGAGCTGTTTTTT. This sequence encodes CASSYRALNTGELFF.